One and the same sample provided the 19 T cell receptor beta chains below, sequenced in a study of control samples from healthy donors and cancer patients (dated by TCRdb to 2018 to 2021). The library relied on the immunoSEQ multiplex PCR assay. Imported from immuneACCESS, the table was reduced by TCRdb to in-frame sequences with V and J called. These copies leave out some clones; in studies compared against another copy, an unresolved V gene accounts for under half, and the cause of the remainder is not known. The sample table shows some 130,000 clones, and 92% are seen once. The leading ten clones occupy around 5.8% of the sample. The sample taken for sequencing was blood. These receptors were obtained from a man between 18 and 35 years old in good health.

Here the CDR3 reads CASSPWQGAGEQYF. The CDR3 DNA is TGTGCCAGCTCACCTTGGCAGGGGGCTGGTGAGCAGTACTTC. V and J are TRBV18 and TRBJ2-7, with TRBD1 matching over 8 bases. The CDR3 extends over 14 amino acids. The germline V gene encodes CDR1 KGHSH and CDR2 LQKENI. Trimming at V came to 3 bases and at J to 7 bases, leaving 8 bases not matched to a gene.

The chain combines TRBV7-2 with TRBJ1-1; tentatively, D is TRBD1 (5 bases). The CDR3 length is 15 residues. V lost 6 bases, J lost 1 base, and 15 bases lay in between. Per germline, CDR1 SGHTA and CDR2 FQGNSA. The CDR3 here is CASSSLQGGNTEAFF. The CDR3 nucleotides are TGTGCCAGCAGTTCCCTCCAGGGTGGGAACACTGAAGCTTTCTTT.

V gene TRBV7-9 combines with J gene TRBJ2-3; 8 bases are a match to TRBD2. The V gene's germline CDR1 is SEHNR and CDR2 FQNEAQ (reference sequence). The CDR3 extends over 16 amino acids. Germline trimming cut 5 bases from V and 4 bases from J; bases unmatched to any gene: 11. The CDR3 loop reads CASSPVGLAFSDTQYF. Here the CDR3 DNA reads TGTGCCAGCAGCCCTGTCGGACTAGCATTTTCAGATACGCAGTATTTT.

The chain links TRBV7-9 to TRBJ2-2, with 9 bases identical to TRBD2. V was clipped by 3 bases and J by 4 bases; unmatched bases: 3. The CDR3 is 15 residues long. Looked up from germline, CDR1 is SEHNR and CDR2 is FQNEAQ (reference sequence). DNA for the CDR3: TGTGCCAGCAGCTTGGGACTAGCTGGCACCGGGGAGCTGTTTTTT. It codes for CASSLGLAGTGELFF.

The chain uses TRBV12-3 or TRBV12-4 and TRBJ1-5; D ambiguous. This CDR3 is 12 amino acids long. V lost 7 bases and J lost 6, with 10 bases in between. The CDR3 is CASTLWSQPQHF. In DNA, the CDR3 is TGTGCCAGCACCCTGTGGTCTCAGCCCCAGCATTTT.

This rearrangement joins TRBV30 to TRBJ1-1, with no clear D. This CDR3 is built from 13 residues. The V end lost 0 bases, the J end lost 3 bases, and 8 bases lay between the germline ends. The V gene's germline CDR1 is GTSNPN and CDR2 SVGIG (reference sequence). The CDR3 loop reads CAWSVVRDTEAFF. The DNA of the CDR3 is TGTGCCTGGAGTGTGGTCCGAGACACTGAAGCTTTCTTT.

Worth noting for this clone: One end of the junction is discordant with germline, which a read error may explain. This chain uses TRBV20-1 with TRBJ2-6; no clear D gene. Germline-derived CDR1 and CDR2 are DFQATT and SNEGSKA (reference sequence). The CDR3 extends over 11 amino acids. CDR3 DNA: TGCAGTGCTAGAGTGGCCCACGTCCTGACTTTC. It specifies CSARVAHVLTF.

The CDR3 DNA sequence: TGCGCCAGCAGCCAAGAAGGCAGGTCGGAAGAAAAACTGTTTTTT. It encodes CASSQEGRSEEKLFF. The chain uses TRBV4-1 and TRBJ1-4; no firm D call. Germline CDR1 and CDR2: MGHRA and YSYEKL. V lost 0 bases and J 8 bases, leaving 13 bases between the germline ends. CDR3 size: 15 residues.

This sequence joins TRBV10-3 and TRBJ2-1; 15 nucleotides match TRBD2. The CDR3 sequence is 18 residues long. Germline V gene data show CDR1 as ENHRY and CDR2 as SYGVKD. V shed 5 bases, J shed 2 bases, and the junction held 7 bases outside the gene matches. For the CDR3, the DNA is TGTGCCATCAGTATAGGACTAGCGGGGGGGCCGGCCTACAATGAGCAGTTCTTC. Its protein product is CAISIGLAGGPAYNEQFF.

This chain links TRBV9 with TRBJ2-2, with D hard to call. In germline, CDR1 is SGDLS, CDR2 YYNGEE. CDR3 length: 12 amino acids. V was cut by 2 bases and J by 6 bases, with 5 bases left in between. The CDR3 region has the DNA TGTGCCAGCAGCGTTTGGTCCGGGGAGCTGTTTTTT. It yields the protein CASSVWSGELFF.

The J gene is TRBJ1-1, the V gene TRBV7-9; D is possibly TRBD1 (5 bases). V was shortened by 0 bases and J by 5 bases, with 16 bases between the two germline ends. This CDR3 is built from 16 residues. Germline assignment: CDR1 SEHNR and CDR2 FQNEAQ (reference sequence). For the CDR3, the DNA is TGTGCCAGCAGCTTAGCGCCGGGCAGGGAAGATACTGAAGCTTTCTTT. Translating gives CASSLAPGREDTEAFF.

In this sample, this clone turned up a few times. The chain uses TRBV5-1 and TRBJ2-3, with 9 bases aligning to TRBD1. V trimming: 1 base; J trimming: 4 bases; junction bases outside the gene matches: 4. This CDR3 has 15 residues. Germline lookup yields CDR1 SGHRS and CDR2 YFSETQ. The chain's CDR3 is CASSLTGGYADTQYF. In DNA form, the CDR3 reads TGCGCCAGCAGCTTGACAGGGGGCTATGCAGATACGCAGTATTTT.

The rearrangement joins TRBV7-9 to TRBJ1-4; no definite D call. Germline loops: CDR1 SEHNR, CDR2 FQNEAQ (reference sequence). The CDR3 spans 14 residues. V was pared by 5 bases and J by 3 bases, with 10 bases between. CDR3 nucleotides: TGTGCCAGCAGCCCGAAGAGGGCTAATGAAAAACTGTTTTTT. Translation: CASSPKRANEKLFF. The full variable domain, in which reference TRBV7-9 and TRBJ1-4 provide the parts outside the CDR3, is DTGVSQNPRHKITKRGQNVTFRCDPISEHNRLYWYRQTLGQGPEFLTYFQNEAQLEKSRLLSDRFSAERPKGSFSTLEIQRTEQGDSAMYLCASSPKRANEKLFFGSGTQLSVL.

The J gene is TRBJ1-2, the V gene TRBV6-5, with 7 positions matching TRBD1. V was pared by 6 bases and J by 11 bases, with 6 bases of the junction left unmatched. The CDR3 is made up of 11 amino acids. Germline lookup yields CDR1 MNHEY and CDR2 SVGAGI. This CDR3 is CASRTGQAYTF. For the CDR3, the DNA is TGTGCCAGCAGAACCGGACAGGCGTACACCTTC.

This rearrangement joins TRBV6-1 to TRBJ2-4, with D perhaps matching TRBD1 (6 bases). In germline, CDR1 is MNHNS, CDR2 SASEGT. This CDR3 region has 15 residues. Trimming took off 2 bases at V and 6 bases at J, with 14 bases between the two ends. CDR3 nucleotides: TGTGCCAGCAGTGAAATGGGGGCTCAGGGAAACATTCAGTACTTC. This sequence encodes CASSEMGAQGNIQYF.

The rearrangement uses TRBV7-2 and TRBJ2-5; D is unresolved. The germline gives CDR1 SGHTA, CDR2 FQGNSA. The CDR3 runs to 14 residues. Trimming took 5 bases from V and 2 from J, leaving 12 bases between them. The CDR3 sequence: CASSPFLSQETQYF. For the CDR3, the DNA is TGTGCCAGCAGCCCTTTTCTGTCACAAGAGACCCAGTACTTC.

This sequence joins TRBV2 and TRBJ1-4; D unclear. Trimming stripped 6 bases from V and 7 bases from J, with 12 bases between. CDR1 is SNHLY and CDR2 is FYNNEI in the germline V gene. This CDR3 is built from 13 residues. The CDR3 DNA reads as TGTGCCAGCAGGTCGACCAGTAGTGAAAAACTGTTTTTT. It is translated as CASRSTSSEKLFF.

V and J are TRBV21-1 and TRBJ2-7; TRBD2 is the table's D call, not checked against the DNA. TRBV21-1 is recorded as a pseudogene. The CDR3 extends over 15 amino acids. The DNA for the CDR3 is TGTGCCAGCAGCCTTCTTTGTAGCGGGGGCGGCGAGCAGTACTTC. Protein: CASSLLCSGGGEQYF.

V and J are TRBV6-1 and TRBJ1-2; 7 bases fit TRBD1. CDR1 is MNHNS, CDR2 SASEGT, per germline. V lost 2 bases and J lost 4; bases outside the gene matches: 4. The CDR3 spans 14 residues. Written as DNA, the CDR3 is TGTGCCAGCAGTGAATATGAGGGGGCCTATGGCTACACCTTC. It yields the protein CASSEYEGAYGYTF.